Sequencing of this TCR beta chain was carried out in a study of identical twins. Whole-study findings and limits: Not following the same donors, the study drew its conclusions from cross-sectional statistical analysis. Models predicted too little out-of-frame TCR alpha sharing in monozygotic twins.

This clonotype was found a few times. Its antigen is unidentified. Everyone who donated was a healthy Caucasian. Each CDR3 protein gets one entry after TCRdb re-called the 5' RACE reads with MiXCR. The sample contains hundreds of thousands of distinct CDR3 sequences, more than 12% of which appear only once. The sample was memory (CD45RO+) T cells sorted from blood. The receptor was isolated from a woman aged 18-29 years in good health.

The CDR3 reads CASKKTGSYEQYF. DNA for the CDR3: TGTGCCAGCAAGAAGACGGGGTCCTACGAGCAGTACTTC. J is TRBJ2-7 and V is TRBV6-2 or TRBV6-3; D is possibly TRBD2 (5 bases). CDR1 is MNHEY and CDR2 is SVGEGT in the germline V gene. V was cut by 7 bases and J by 1 base, with 11 bases left in between. This CDR3 is built from 13 residues.